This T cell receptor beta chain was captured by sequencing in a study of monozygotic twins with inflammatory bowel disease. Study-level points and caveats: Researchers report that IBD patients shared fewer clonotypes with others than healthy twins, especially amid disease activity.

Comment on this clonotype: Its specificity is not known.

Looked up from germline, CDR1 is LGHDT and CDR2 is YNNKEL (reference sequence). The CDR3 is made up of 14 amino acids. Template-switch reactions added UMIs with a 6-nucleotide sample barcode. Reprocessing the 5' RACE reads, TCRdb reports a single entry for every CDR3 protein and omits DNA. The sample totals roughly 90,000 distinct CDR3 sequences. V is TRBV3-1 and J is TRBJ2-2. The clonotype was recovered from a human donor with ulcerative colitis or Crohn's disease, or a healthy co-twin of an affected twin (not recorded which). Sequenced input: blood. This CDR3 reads CASSQEFSTGELFF.